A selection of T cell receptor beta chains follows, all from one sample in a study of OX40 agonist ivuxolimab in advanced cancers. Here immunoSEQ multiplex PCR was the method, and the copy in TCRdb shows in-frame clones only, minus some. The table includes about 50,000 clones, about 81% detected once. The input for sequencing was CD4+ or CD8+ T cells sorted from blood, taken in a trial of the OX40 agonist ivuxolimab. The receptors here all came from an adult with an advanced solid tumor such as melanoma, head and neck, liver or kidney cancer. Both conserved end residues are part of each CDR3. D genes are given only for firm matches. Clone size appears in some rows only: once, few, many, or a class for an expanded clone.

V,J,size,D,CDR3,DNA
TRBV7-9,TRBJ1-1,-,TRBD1,CASSSGQGGGMNTEAFF,TGTGCCAGCAGCTCCGGACAGGGCGGGGGGATGAACACTGAAGCTTTCTTT
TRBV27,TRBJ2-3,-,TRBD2,CASSLRFLAGSTDTQYF,TGTGCCAGCAGTTTACGTTTCCTAGCGGGATCCACAGATACGCAGTATTTT
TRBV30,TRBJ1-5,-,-,CAWNSGRAGQPQHF,TGTGCCTGGAACTCTGGCAGGGCGGGGCAGCCCCAGCATTTT
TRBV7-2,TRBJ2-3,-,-,CASSIRGGIISTDTQYF,TGTGCCAGCAGTATCAGGGGGGGGATTATTTCGACAGATACGCAGTATTTT
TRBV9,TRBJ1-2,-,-,CASSPYGSGNGYTF,TGTGCCAGCAGCCCCTACGGCTCGGGGAATGGCTACACCTTC
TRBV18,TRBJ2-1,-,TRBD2,CASSPTSGTDEQFF,TGTGCCAGCTCACCAACTAGCGGTACCGATGAGCAGTTCTTC
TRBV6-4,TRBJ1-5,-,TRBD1,CASSDRVRDRESNQPQHF,TGTGCCAGCAGTGATCGGGTTCGGGACAGAGAAAGCAATCAGCCCCAGCATTTT
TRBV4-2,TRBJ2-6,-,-,CASSQDSVGAGANVLTF,TGTGCCAGCAGCCAAGATTCTGTGGGGGCTGGGGCCAACGTCCTGACTTTC
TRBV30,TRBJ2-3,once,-,CAWSPGGTTQATQYF,TGTGCCTGGAGTCCAGGGGGGACTACGCAAGCTACGCAGTATTTT
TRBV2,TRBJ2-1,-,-,CASRGLYNEQFF,TGTGCCAGCAGAGGACTGTACAATGAGCAGTTCTTC
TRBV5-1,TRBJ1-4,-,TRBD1,CASSLGQGNEKLFF,TGCGCCAGCAGCTTGGGACAGGGAAATGAAAAACTGTTTTTT
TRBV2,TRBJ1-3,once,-,CASSLWADSGNTIYF,TGTGCCAGCAGTCTTTGGGCAGACTCTGGAAACACCATATATTTT
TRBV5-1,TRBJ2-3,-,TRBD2,CASSPRTSREPDTQYF,TGCGCCAGCAGCCCCCGGACTAGCAGAGAACCAGATACGCAGTATTTT
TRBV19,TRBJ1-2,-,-,CASSPGGSGYGYTF,TGTGCCAGTAGCCCGGGTGGGTCGGGCTATGGCTACACCTTC
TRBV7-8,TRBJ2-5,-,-,CASSLEPSWIETQYF,TGTGCCAGCAGCTTAGAGCCTAGCTGGATCGAGACCCAGTACTTC
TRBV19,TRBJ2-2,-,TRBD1,CASSHRGRAADTGELFF,TGTGCCAGTAGCCACAGGGGGCGTGCGGCGGACACCGGGGAGCTGTTTTTT
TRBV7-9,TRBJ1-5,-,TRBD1,CASSWDGQAQPQHF,TGTGCCAGCAGCTGGGATGGACAGGCCCAGCCCCAGCATTTT
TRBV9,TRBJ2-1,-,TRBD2,CASSVPSSGGSLNEQFF,TGTGCCAGCAGCGTCCCTTCGTCGGGGGGTAGCTTGAATGAGCAGTTCTTC
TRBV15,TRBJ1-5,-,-,CATSRDLYDQPQHF,TGTGCCACCAGCAGAGATCTATACGATCAGCCCCAGCATTTT
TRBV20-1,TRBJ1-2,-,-,CSARFTLGYTF,TGCAGTGCTAGGTTCACCCTGGGCTACACCTTC
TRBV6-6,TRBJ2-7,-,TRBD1,CASSFTGGGEQYF,TGTGCCAGCAGTTTCACAGGGGGCGGCGAGCAGTACTTC
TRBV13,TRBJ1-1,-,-,CASSLVPQETEAFF,TGTGCCAGCAGCTTAGTACCACAGGAGACTGAAGCTTTCTTT
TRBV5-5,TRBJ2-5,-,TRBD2,CASSPGTSGLQETQYF,TGTGCCAGCAGCCCCGGGACTAGCGGTTTGCAAGAGACCCAGTACTTC
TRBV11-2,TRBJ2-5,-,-,CASSHVAHSMQYF,TGTGCCAGCAGCCACGTCGCACATTCTATGCAGTACTTC
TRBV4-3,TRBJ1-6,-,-,CASSQVIGLNSPLHF,TGCGCCAGCAGCCAAGTCATAGGGTTAAATTCACCCCTCCACTTT
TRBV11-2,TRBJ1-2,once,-,CASSLAHIGYGYTF,TGTGCCAGCAGCTTAGCACACATCGGCTATGGCTACACCTTC
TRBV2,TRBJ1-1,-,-,CASVGRRASTEAFF,TGTGCCAGCGTCGGCCGACGGGCTAGCACTGAAGCTTTCTTT
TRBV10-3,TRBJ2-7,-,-,CAISETGSYEQYF,TGTGCCATCAGTGAGACAGGGTCCTACGAGCAGTACTTC
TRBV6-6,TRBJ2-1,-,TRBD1,CASSYSGGQGSGEQFF,TGTGCCAGCAGTTACTCCGGGGGACAGGGCTCGGGTGAGCAGTTCTTC
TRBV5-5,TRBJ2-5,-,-,CASRTFWAEETQYF,TGTGCCAGCAGGACCTTTTGGGCGGAAGAGACCCAGTACTTC
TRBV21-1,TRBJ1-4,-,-,CASSSQWDRGRKTVF,TGTGCCAGCAGCTCTCAATGGGACAGGGGCAGGAAAACTGTTTTT
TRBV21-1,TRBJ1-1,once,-,CASSVQFWACTEAFF,TGTGCCAGCAGCGTCCAATTCTGGGCGTGCACTGAAGCTTTCTTT
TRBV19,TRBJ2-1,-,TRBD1,CADPRTGTENTNEQFF,TGTGCCGATCCTAGGACAGGCACCGAAAATACAAATGAGCAGTTCTTC
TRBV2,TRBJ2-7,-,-,CASSEGRSSYEQYF,TGTGCCAGCAGTGAAGGAAGGAGCTCCTACGAGCAGTACTTC
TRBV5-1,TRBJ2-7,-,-,CASSLELVGGEQYF,TGCGCCAGCAGCTTGGAGCTGGTAGGTGGCGAGCAGTACTTC
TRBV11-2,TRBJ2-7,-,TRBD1,CASSPRPYRGGYEQYF,TGTGCCAGCAGCCCACGACCTTACAGGGGCGGCTACGAGCAGTACTTC
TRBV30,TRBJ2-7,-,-,CAWGKWGYEQYF,TGTGCCTGGGGGAAATGGGGATACGAGCAGTACTTC
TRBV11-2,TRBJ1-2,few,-,CASSLGRWELLRANYGYTF,TGTGCCAGCAGCTTAGGGAGGTGGGAGCTACTAAGGGCTAACTATGGCTACACCTTC
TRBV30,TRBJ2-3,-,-,CAWATTDTQYF,TGTGCCTGGGCCACCACAGATACGCAGTATTTT
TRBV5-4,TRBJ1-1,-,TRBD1,CASSLQGANTEAFF,TGTGCCAGCAGTCTACAGGGGGCAAACACTGAAGCTTTCTTT